This is a list of T cell receptor beta chains from one sample in a study of T cell repertoires and Cas9 in healthy adults. Libraries were prepared by immunoSEQ multiplex PCR; TCRdb keeps only in-frame clonotypes and omits some of them. This table has tens of thousands of clones, about 90% appearing once. The sequencing input was CD4+ effector T cells (CD127+, CD25-, CD137-, CD154-) from PBMCs; culture status not recorded. These receptors were obtained from a human donor in good health. The CDR3 runs from the conserved cysteine through the conserved F or W. D genes are given only for firm matches.

j_gene | d_gene | v_gene | CDR3aa
TRBJ2-1 | NA | TRBV5-1 | CASSQRMLSYNEQFF
TRBJ1-1 | TRBD1 | TRBV27 | CASSLDRVGTEAFF
TRBJ1-3 | NA | TRBV18 | CASSPPGGLSGNTIYF
TRBJ2-6 | NA | TRBV15 | CATSRDRSSGANVLTF
TRBJ2-1 | TRBD2 | TRBV28 | CASTPGGAFSYNEQFF
TRBJ2-1 | TRBD2 | TRBV4-1 | CASSQGSGGYYNEQFF
TRBJ1-2 | NA | TRBV19 | CASSISGVGFDGYTF
TRBJ2-3 | NA | TRBV6-5 | CASSPQGGYGTQYF
TRBJ2-1 | TRBD2 | TRBV19 | CASSNSGRAGEQFF
TRBJ2-2 | NA | TRBV29-1 | CSVVRGPGVTGELFF
TRBJ1-2 | NA | TRBV6-6 | CASSYSRGYTF
TRBJ1-1 | NA | TRBV6-6 | CASNLGGSEAFF
TRBJ1-3 | NA | TRBV27 | CATVSGNTIYF
TRBJ2-2 | NA | TRBV7-3 | CASSLRSVGEKTGELFF
TRBJ2-3 | NA | TRBV27 | CASGDPTDTQYF
TRBJ2-3 | NA | TRBV6-5 | CASRRGPSTDTQYF
TRBJ1-2 | TRBD1 | TRBV12-5 | CASGGRILGTERDGYTF
TRBJ1-2 | TRBD1 | TRBV11-2 | CASSASDRGYGGYTF
TRBJ1-4 | NA | TRBV7-2 | CASSPVVGRGEKLFF
TRBJ2-1 | TRBD2 | TRBV4-1 | CASSLSLAGVSDEQFF
TRBJ1-1 | TRBD1 | TRBV4-3 | CASSQDDRVRTEAFF
TRBJ2-5 | NA | TRBV7-9 | CASSPLQETQYF